This TCR beta chain came from a study of blood T cells in healthy people across ages. Overall study results and limits: Estimated diversity, derived from one million T cells, was regarded as an underestimate. Aged donors had fewer naive CD4+ cells and lower diversity than long-lived donors.

Samples each had at least 5 micrograms of total RNA extracted. Primed by a sample-barcoded 5' primer and a J-beta primer mix, a second PCR proceeded for about 7 to 12 cycles. Each cDNA molecule carried a tag from a template-switch adaptor that contained 12 random nucleotides. TCRdb passed the 5' RACE reads through MiXCR, listing each CDR3 protein once. The sample lists approximately 670,000 distinct CDR3 sequences, around 43% seen once, with 25% to 35% in the top ten. The CDR3 runs to 14 residues. In its sample, this clonotype was seen once. Its antigen is as yet unknown. One end of the junction fails to match germline, which may point to a read error.

This receptor was identified in a man aged 80 or over in good health. Sequences were obtained from blood. V gene TRBV12-3 or TRBV12-4 combines with J gene TRBJ1-2; a possible D gene is TRBD1 (5 bases). CDR3 sequence (DNA): TGTGCCAGCAGTCCAGGGACGGCGATGCGTGGCTACACCTTT. This sequence encodes CASSPGTAMRGYTF.